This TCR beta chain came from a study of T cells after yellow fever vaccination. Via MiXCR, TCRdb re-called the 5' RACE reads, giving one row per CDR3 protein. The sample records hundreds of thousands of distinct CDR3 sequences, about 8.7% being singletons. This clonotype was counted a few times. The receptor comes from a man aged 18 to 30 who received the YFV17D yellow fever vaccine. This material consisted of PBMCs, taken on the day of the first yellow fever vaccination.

In DNA, the CDR3 is TGTGCCACCAGTGATTTCGGGGGGTCTACAGATACGCAGTATTTT. This translates into CATSDFGGSTDTQYF. The rearrangement joins TRBV24-1 to TRBJ2-3; TRBD2 aligns across 7 bases. Trimming removed 1 base from V and 3 bases from J; junction bases left unmatched: 3. CDR3 length: 15 amino acids. CDR1 and CDR2 from the germline V gene are KGHDR and SFDVKD.